These T cell receptor beta chains were read from a single sample in a study of blood T cell repertoires in COVID-19. Generated by immunoSEQ multiplex PCR, the TCRdb table keeps only in-frame clones and is missing some. The sample holds a few hundred thousand clones, 75% to 85% seen once. Material: peripheral blood. The receptor source for this set is a human donor in a cohort sampled during active COVID-19. CDR3s include the opening cysteine and the closing phenylalanine or tryptophan. The D gene is left open where the match is weak. Part of the rows lack a size; the others show once, few, many or a class for expanded clones.

TRBV4-2	TRBD2	TRBJ2-3	NA	TGTGCCAGCAGCCAAGACATAGGACTAGCGGGAGGGCCCACAGATACGCAGTATTTT	CASSQDIGLAGGPTDTQYF
TRBV28	NA	TRBJ1-1	NA	TGTGCCAGCAGTCCCTCCTACAGACCGGTTGAAGCTTTCTTT	CASSPSYRPVEAFF
TRBV11-2	NA	TRBJ2-2	NA	TGTGCCAGCAGCCAAAACAGGAGTCCTACCGGGGAGCTGTTTTTT	CASSQNRSPTGELFF
TRBV14	TRBD2	TRBJ2-7	NA	TGTGCCAGCAGCCTAAATAGCGGGAGGTTGTACGAGCAGTACTTC	CASSLNSGRLYEQYF
TRBV19	NA	TRBJ2-3	NA	TGTGCCAGTAGTATACACTCGGCTAGCGGCACAGATACGCAGTATTTT	CASSIHSASGTDTQYF
TRBV6-1	NA	TRBJ1-5	once	TGTGCCAGCAGTGAAACGGTGTGGAGCAATCAGCCCCAGCATTTT	CASSETVWSNQPQHF
TRBV30	NA	TRBJ2-7	few	TGTGCCTGGTCACCGGGACAAGACTACGAGCAGTACTTC	CAWSPGQDYEQYF
TRBV6-6	TRBD1	TRBJ2-7	few	TGTGCCAGCAGGCCCCGGCAGGGGGCAACTGACGAGCAGTACTTC	CASRPRQGATDEQYF
TRBV4-1	NA	TRBJ2-7	NA	TGCGCCAGCAGCCAAGATCGAGGGTACGAGCAGTACTTC	CASSQDRGYEQYF
TRBV5-4	NA	TRBJ1-2	NA	TGTGCCAGCCGGAGGCTTACTAACTATGGCTACACCTTC	CASRRLTNYGYTF
TRBV27	NA	TRBJ1-4	once	TGTGCCAGCAGTTTACGCTACGGCAGGGTGGGAAAACTGTTTTTT	CASSLRYGRVGKLFF
TRBV19	NA	TRBJ1-5	NA	TGTGCCAGTAGCTTCCGGGACACTAGCAATCAGCCCCAGCATTTT	CASSFRDTSNQPQHF
TRBV5-1	TRBD1	TRBJ2-2	NA	TGCGCCAGCAGCTACGACAGGGGGGACACCGGGGAGCTGTTTTTT	CASSYDRGDTGELFF
TRBV24-1	TRBD2	TRBJ2-1	NA	TGTGCCACCAGCACTAGCGGGAGACTGTTCTTC	CATSTSGRLFF
TRBV30	TRBD2	TRBJ2-3	NA	TGTGCCTGGAGTGAGCGGGGTCGCACGTTGAATACGCAGTATTTT	CAWSERGRTLNTQYF
TRBV29-1	TRBD1	TRBJ1-1	NA	TGCAGCGTTCAGGGGGTGAGCACTGAAGCTTTCTTT	CSVQGVSTEAFF
TRBV18	NA	TRBJ1-1	NA	TGTGCCAGCTCCGTACAGGGGAACACTGAAGCTTTCTTT	CASSVQGNTEAFF
TRBV5-1	TRBD1	TRBJ2-4	NA	TGCGCCAGCAGCGGCGGGACAGGGGGCCAAAACATTCAGTACTTC	CASSGGTGGQNIQYF
TRBV18	TRBD1	TRBJ1-2	NA	TGTGCCAGCTCACCACCGGGACAGGGGGTTTTAGGATATGGCTACACCTTC	CASSPPGQGVLGYGYTF
TRBV6-1	TRBD2	TRBJ2-7	NA	TGTGCCAGCAGTGTAGCGGGCCAGAACTCCGAGCAGTACTTC	CASSVAGQNSEQYF
TRBV5-1	NA	TRBJ2-1	NA	TGCGCCAGCAGCTTGGGCCCGAAAGAGTCCTACAATGAGCAGTTCTTC	CASSLGPKESYNEQFF
TRBV28	TRBD1	TRBJ1-2	few	TGTGCCAGCAGCTCCGGACAGGGGGCAAACTATGGCTACACCTTC	CASSSGQGANYGYTF
TRBV27	NA	TRBJ2-1	NA	TGTGCCAGCAGTTTTAGTCCCGGGACACAAACTAACAATGAGCAGTTCTTC	CASSFSPGTQTNNEQFF
TRBV24-1	NA	TRBJ2-7	NA	TGTGCCACCAGTGCCAATGGGGAGGCCTACGAGCAGTACTTC	CATSANGEAYEQYF
TRBV30	NA	TRBJ1-4	NA	TGTGCCTGGAGTCAGCAGGCCCTTGAAAAACTGTTTTTT	CAWSQQALEKLFF
TRBV4-1	TRBD2	TRBJ2-7	NA	TGCGCCAGCAGCCAAGTCCGGGAGGGTCCCTACGAGCAGTACTTC	CASSQVREGPYEQYF
TRBV18	NA	TRBJ2-3	NA	TGTGCCAGCTCACCATACACTATTAGCACAGATACGCAGTATTTT	CASSPYTISTDTQYF
TRBV28	NA	TRBJ2-7	once	TGTGCCAGCAGTTCCCCCAGAATCTTC	CASSSPRIF
TRBV2	NA	TRBJ1-2	NA	TGTGCCAGCAGTGAGGGAGTGGTAGTCTCGTCGGGCTACACCTTC	CASSEGVVVSSGYTF
TRBV6-5	NA	TRBJ1-1	few	TGTGCCAGCAGACCCAATCGAGTCCCTGAAGCTTTCTTT	CASRPNRVPEAFF
TRBV28	TRBD2	TRBJ2-7	NA	TGTGCCAGCAGTTTTTTCGCGACTAGCGGAACCTTTTACGAGCAGTACTTC	CASSFFATSGTFYEQYF
TRBV5-1	TRBD1	TRBJ1-1	NA	TGCGCCAGCAGCACGGGACAGGGGGGAACTGAAGCTTTCTTT	CASSTGQGGTEAFF
TRBV28	TRBD2	TRBJ2-7	NA	TGTGCCAGCCTTCCGGGGGGGCTGACGAACCACTACGAGCAGTACTTC	CASLPGGLTNHYEQYF
TRBV28	NA	TRBJ2-7	few	TGTGCCAGCAGTTTGGAAGGCCCGGGGACTTGGAGCTCCTACGAGCAGTACTTC	CASSLEGPGTWSSYEQYF
TRBV12-3/TRBV12-4	NA	TRBJ1-5	NA	TGTGCCAGCAGCGCCGTGCAGGGGCAGCCCCAGCATTTT	CASSAVQGQPQHF
TRBV10-1	TRBD2	TRBJ2-2	NA	TGCGCCAGCAGTGAGAGGCCTAGCGGACATAACACCGGGGAGCTGTTTTTT	CASSERPSGHNTGELFF
TRBV2	NA	TRBJ1-2	NA	TGTGCCAGCAGTGAACTGGGGGGAGGCTACACCTTC	CASSELGGGYTF
TRBV19	NA	TRBJ2-7	NA	TGTGCCAGTAGTATAGTCGCGGGATTCTCCTACGAGCAGTACTTC	CASSIVAGFSYEQYF
TRBV14	TRBD2	TRBJ2-5	NA	TGTGCCAGCAGCCAAGAACAGCGGGAGGGCCGGGAGACCCAGTACTTC	CASSQEQREGRETQYF
TRBV10-1	NA	TRBJ1-1	once	TGCGCCAGCAGTGAGAACCAGGGGAACACTGAAGCTTTCTTT	CASSENQGNTEAFF
TRBV3-1/TRBV3-2	TRBD1	TRBJ2-3	few	TGTGCCAGCAGCCATTACAGGGGATTAGCGACAGATACGCAGTATTTT	CASSHYRGLATDTQYF
TRBV30	TRBD1	TRBJ1-2	many	TGTGCCTCGCACCGGGACAGGGCGAAGAATTTCTATGGCTACACCTTC	CASHRDRAKNFYGYTF
TRBV7-2	NA	TRBJ2-5	NA	TGTGCCAGCAGCCTGTCCCCTCGGGAGACCCAGTACTTC	CASSLSPRETQYF
TRBV5-1	TRBD1	TRBJ2-3	NA	TGCGCCAGCAGCTTAGGGACAGGGACAGATACGCAGTATTTT	CASSLGTGTDTQYF
TRBV24-1	TRBD1	TRBJ1-2	NA	TGTGCCACCAGTGAACGGACAGGGGTCTATGGCTACACCTTC	CATSERTGVYGYTF